This T cell receptor (beta chain) is drawn from a study of metastatic and nonmetastatic thyroid tumors. Study details: Malignant thyroid and benign thyroid patients provided blood and tumor or nodule tissue whose repertoires were compared.

Points on this clone: Its specificity is not known.

Authors' processing steps: Clinicopathological groups differed in CDR3, with these differences serving to build a distant-metastasis classifier for papillary thyroid cancer. From the PCR reads, TCRdb re-called clones with MiXCR. TCRdb's processing, not the study's, gives the V and J calls here. Of some 20,000 clones detected, about 20% appear once; the ten largest clones hold about 10%. Thyroid surgery was preceded by no treatment in any patient. Points from the study as a whole: In both blood and tumor samples, TCR beta diversity was reported significantly higher for malignant than benign nodules.

Germline lookup yields CDR1 SQVTM and CDR2 ANQGSEA. This CDR3 has 11 amino acids. V lost 0 bases to trimming and J lost 5 bases, with 4 bases between them. This TCR was sampled from a male donor with papillary thyroid cancer or a benign thyroid nodule (not recorded which). Some clones in this sample may be carry-over from other donors' samples. The chain carries TRBV29-1 and TRBJ2-5; no reliable D call. Material for sequencing was tumor tissue. CDR3 sequence: CSVEEGETQYF. CDR3 nucleotides: TGCAGCGTTGAAGAGGGGGAGACCCAGTACTTC.